The next 30 T cell receptor beta chains were all read from a single sample in a study of T cell clonality in common variable immunodeficiency (dated by TCRdb to the mid-2010s). Library prep was done by the immunoSEQ multiplex PCR assay. Not all clones reach the TCRdb copy of this immuneACCESS table, which keeps in-frame sequences only. Checked studies attribute under half of the gap to unresolved V genes and leave the rest unexplained. This sample holds around 50,000 clones in total, without any singletons. The ten largest make up approximately 6.3% of the sample. Source material: peripheral blood mononuclear cells. These receptors were taken from a person between 18 and 75 years old in good health.

The table lists this clone with many counts. The observed sequence ends 3 residues before the CDR3 terminus, with the missing tail filled in from the germline J gene. This rearrangement joins TRBV9 to TRBJ2-7, with 9 positions matching TRBD1. In germline, CDR1 is SGDLS, CDR2 YYNGEE. V trimming: 0 bases; J trimming: 6 bases; junction bases outside the gene matches: 10. The CDR3 totals 16 residues. The part of the CDR3 DNA that was read is TGTGCCAGCAGCGTAGACCGACAGGGGGTAGGTAGCGAG. Its protein product is CASSVDRQGVGSE. The full-length CDR3 reads as CASSVDRQGVGSEQYF.

A remark on this clone: The CDR3 is cut off 3 residues early in the read; its end comes from the germline J gene. This chain connects TRBV19 to TRBJ1-4, with 9 bases lining up with TRBD1. Germline-derived CDR1 and CDR2 are LNHDA and SQIVND (reference sequence). The CDR3 covers 15 residues. CDR3 DNA (partial): TGTGCCAGTAGTTCGATGACAGGGGGACGTTCACCA. Translation: CASSSMTGGRSP. The entire CDR3 sequence reads CASSSMTGGRSPLFF.

There are many counts of this clone. The CDR3 is cut off 3 residues early in the read; its end comes from the germline J gene. The chain couples TRBV29-1 to TRBJ2-7; TRBD1 agrees at 11 bases. The CDR3 contains 15 residues. After removal of 5 bases from V and 0 bases from J, the junction contained 6 bases not matched to a gene. From germline, CDR1 is SQVTM and CDR2 ANQGSEA. The CDR3 DNA, read in part, is TGCAGCGTTCGAATGGGGACAGGGGGCTCCTACGAG. Translated: CSVRMGTGGSYE. The whole CDR3 region reads CSVRMGTGGSYEQYF.

This clone was observed a handful of times. Sequencing ends 3 residues short of the CDR3 end; the germline J gene provides the rest. V gene TRBV10-2 combines with J gene TRBJ2-1; no definite D call. CDR1 is WSHSY, CDR2 SAAADI, per germline. V was clipped by 6 bases and J by 6 bases, with 9 bases between them. This CDR3 has 12 residues. CDR3 loop: CASSVATNEQFF. CDR3 DNA, as far as it was read: TGCGCCAGCAGCGTAGCAACCAATGAG.

There are many counts of this clone. Read sequence stops 3 residues before the CDR3 end, and the germline J gene provides the missing end. The chain couples TRBV4-2 to TRBJ2-3; TRBD2 matches at 14 bases. V was clipped by 3 bases and J by 4 bases; unmatched bases: 0. Germline values: CDR1 LGHNA, CDR2 YNFKEQ. This CDR3 contains 15 residues. The CDR3: CASSQTSGGADTQYF. Incomplete CDR3 DNA: TGTGCCAGCAGCCAGACTAGCGGGGGGGCAGATACG.

This clone appeared many times. The read gets to within 3 residues of the CDR3 end, and the germline J gene fills in the rest. The rearrangement uses TRBV18 and TRBJ2-5; possibly TRBD1 for D (6 bases). Germline lookup yields CDR1 KGHSH and CDR2 LQKENI. CDR3 length: 14 amino acids. With 3 bases removed from V and 1 base from J, the gap between germline ends came to 9 bases. The CDR3 bases that were read are TGTGCCAGCTCACCGAACAGGGTCCAAGAGACC. Its translation is CASSPNRVQET. The full CDR3 sequence reads CASSPNRVQETQYF. Complete variable domain (other parts from reference TRBV18 and TRBJ2-5): NAGVMQNPRHLVRRRGQEARLRCSPMKGHSHVYWYRQLPEEGLKFMVYLQKENIIDESGMPKERFSAEFPKEGPSILRIQQVVRGDSAAYFCASSPNRVQETQYFGPGTRLLVL.

This clone was detected ten times or more. The CDR3 end falls 3 residues outside the read, so it is completed with the germline J gene. V is TRBV30 and J is TRBJ2-2; 9 nucleotides match TRBD1. Germline V gives CDR1 GTSNPN, CDR2 SVGIG (reference sequence). V dropped 3 bases and J dropped 0; count of bases not matched to a gene: 5. This CDR3 has 16 amino acids. The CDR3 loop is CAWRAGTGSNTGELFF. The part of the CDR3 DNA that was read is TGTGCCTGGAGGGCCGGGACAGGGTCGAACACCGGGGAG.

This clone was recorded many times. Here the CDR3 reads CASSLAGVVEAFF. CDR3 DNA (partial): TGCGCCAGCAGCTTGGCCGGGGTAGTTGAA. The genes are TRBV5-1 and TRBJ1-1; D is unresolved. The sequence runs out 3 residues before the end of the CDR3; the remainder is reconstructed from the germline J gene. The germline V and J ends were trimmed by 0 bases and 7 bases, with 10 bases remaining between them. The CDR3 length is 13 residues. The V gene's germline CDR1 is SGHRS and CDR2 YFSETQ.

This clone was picked up many times. Sequencing ends 3 residues short of the CDR3 end; the germline J gene provides the rest. V gene TRBV6-2 or TRBV6-3 combines with J gene TRBJ2-1; D unclear. CDR1 and CDR2 from the germline V gene are MNHEY and SVGEGT. V dropped 4 bases and J dropped 4 bases, with 8 bases sitting between them. The CDR3 is 13 amino acids. The CDR3 here is CASSLTHYNEQFF. CDR3 bases read: TGTGCCAGCAGTTTGACACATTACAATGAG.

This clone was seen repeatedly, ten times or more. The read ends 3 residues early relative to the CDR3; the germline J gene fills the gap. The rearrangement joins TRBV2 to TRBJ1-5; D unclear. Germline CDR1 is SNHLY and CDR2 is FYNNEI. The V end was cut by 6 bases, the J end by 2 bases, with 11 bases between. The CDR3 runs to 14 residues. This chain's CDR3 is CASRSGGRNQPQHF. The CDR3 DNA, read in part, is TGTGCCAGCAGATCCGGAGGGCGCAATCAGCCC.

This clone was picked up many times. The CDR3 extends 3 residues past the end of the read, so its final part is completed from the germline J gene. V and J are TRBV29-1 and TRBJ1-1, with D tentatively TRBD1 (6 bases). V was trimmed by 4 bases and J by 0 bases, leaving 18 bases between them. Germline V lookup: CDR1 SQVTM, CDR2 ANQGSEA. CDR3 length: 16 residues. The CDR3 reads CSVGDPNRALNTEAFF. Partial CDR3 DNA: TGCAGCGTTGGGGATCCCAACAGGGCCCTGAACACTGAA.

This clone appeared many times. The observed sequence ends 3 residues before the CDR3 terminus, with the missing tail filled in from the germline J gene. The chain employs TRBV7-9 and TRBJ1-2, with D possibly matching TRBD1 (5 bases). Germline loops: CDR1 SEHNR, CDR2 FQNEAQ (reference sequence). The CDR3 is 14 amino acids. The CDR3 DNA, read in part, is TGTGCCAGCAGCTTCGTGGCAGGGTTCGAGGGC. It yields the protein CASSFVAGFEG. The entire CDR3 protein is CASSFVAGFEGYTF.

This clone was seen ten or more times. The CDR3 is cut off 3 residues early in the read; its end comes from the germline J gene. This sequence joins TRBV4-2 and TRBJ2-7, with TRBD2 matching 9 bases. Germline CDR1 is LGHNA and CDR2 is YNFKEQ. V lost 2 bases to trimming and J lost 5 bases; unmatched junction nucleotides: 10. The CDR3 consists of 16 residues. CDR3 amino acids: CASSQRWRGGRHEQYF. The sequenced CDR3 bases are TGTGCCAGCAGCCAACGGTGGCGGGGGGGCCGCCACGAG.

This clone was seen many times. The read gets to within 3 residues of the CDR3 end, and the germline J gene fills in the rest. V is TRBV2 and J is TRBJ2-2; D unclear. V was cut by 2 bases and J by 1 base, with 5 bases left in between. CDR1 and CDR2 from the germline V gene are SNHLY and FYNNEI. The CDR3 consists of 14 residues. The CDR3 is CASSEIRNTGELFF. The DNA read from the CDR3 is TGTGCCAGCAGTGAAATCAGGAACACCGGGGAG.

This clone occurred many times. Read data end 3 residues before the CDR3 end; the end is taken from the germline J gene. The rearrangement uses TRBV18 and TRBJ2-2; 7 bases fit TRBD2. This CDR3 is built from 15 residues. V was pared by 4 bases and J by 0 bases, with 2 bases of the junction left unmatched. Germline lookup yields CDR1 KGHSH and CDR2 LQKENI. The CDR3 bases that were read are TGTGCCAGCTCACTGCGGGGGTCGAACACCGGGGAG. Residues: CASSLRGSNTGE. The full CDR3 protein is CASSLRGSNTGELFF.

A remark on this clone: The read gets to within 3 residues of the CDR3 end, and the germline J gene fills in the rest. The chain carries TRBV11-2 and TRBJ1-2; 7 nucleotides align to TRBD1. This CDR3 has 12 amino acids. Germline CDR1 reads SGHAT; CDR2 reads FQNNGV. CDR3 DNA (partial): TGTGCCAGCAGCCCAAACAGGGGTAGC. This translates into CASSPNRGS. The full CDR3 is CASSPNRGSYTF.

This clone was counted many times. The CDR3 is cut off 3 residues early in the read; its end comes from the germline J gene. Distinct nucleotide sequences in the sample also encode this CDR3. The J gene is TRBJ2-2, the V gene TRBV5-1; D is perhaps TRBD2 (6 bases). The germline gives CDR1 SGHRS, CDR2 YFSETQ. This CDR3 comprises 15 residues. With 6 bases removed from V and 6 bases from J, the gap between germline ends came to 18 bases. The chain's CDR3 is CASTVDGGAAGELFF. CDR3 DNA (partial): TGCGCCAGCACCGTAGACGGGGGAGCGGCCGGGGAG.

This clone was detected ten times or more. The CDR3 end is not reached by the read, which stops 3 residues before it; the germline J gene fills it in. V is TRBV7-2 and J is TRBJ1-6, with 8 bases lining up with TRBD1. Germline V lookup: CDR1 SGHTA, CDR2 FQGNSA. V lost 6 bases and J lost 10; bases outside the gene matches: 8. This CDR3 has 14 amino acids. This CDR3 is CASSSRQGRSPLHF. Partial CDR3 DNA: TGTGCCAGCAGTTCTAGACAGGGGCGGTCACCC.

This clone was seen many times. Sequencing ends 3 residues short of the CDR3 end; the germline J gene provides the rest. The chain has TRBV7-9 and TRBJ1-1, with D perhaps matching TRBD1 (6 bases). This CDR3 has 15 residues. From germline, CDR1 is SEHNR and CDR2 FQNEAQ (reference sequence). Trimming removed 4 bases at V and 6 bases at J, with 18 bases between. The CDR3 here is CASSSDIVRGSEAFF. The CDR3 bases that were read are TGTGCCAGCAGCTCCGATATAGTCAGGGGATCTGAA.

This clone occurred many times. The read ends 3 residues early relative to the CDR3; the germline J gene fills the gap. V gene TRBV15 combines with J gene TRBJ1-2; maybe TRBD1 (5 bases). The CDR3 covers 15 residues. Germline values: CDR1 LNHNV, CDR2 YYDKDF (reference sequence). The covered CDR3 bases are TGTGCCACCAGCCGAGCAGAAACGGGCCGGGGGGGC. Translation: CATSRAETGRGG. The entire CDR3 protein reads CATSRAETGRGGYTF.

Concerning this clone: The read ends 3 residues before the CDR3 terminus; that terminus is restored from the germline J gene. The rearrangement uses TRBV2 and TRBJ1-1, with D possibly being TRBD1 (5 bases). Germline assignment: CDR1 SNHLY and CDR2 FYNNEI. The length of the CDR3 is 14 residues. Trimming left V 0 bases short and J 1 base short, with 6 bases between. Partial CDR3 DNA: TGTGCCAGCAGTGAAGCTCAGGGGAACACTGAA. Its translation: CASSEAQGNTE. The whole CDR3 region reads CASSEAQGNTEAFF.

This clone has a count of ten or more. The observed sequence ends 3 residues before the CDR3 terminus, with the missing tail filled in from the germline J gene. This sequence joins TRBV2 and TRBJ1-2, with 7 nucleotides matching TRBD1. The CDR3 is made up of 14 amino acids. Germline assignment: CDR1 SNHLY and CDR2 FYNNEI. The CDR3 DNA, read in part, is TGTGCCAGTAACCCCCTCAGGGGGAGGAACGGC. Translated, it gives CASNPLRGRNG. In full, the CDR3 is CASNPLRGRNGYTF.

This clone showed up many times. The CDR3 goes on 3 residues after the read ends, and that part is filled in from the germline J gene. The J gene is TRBJ2-6, the V gene TRBV5-1; TRBD2 might be the D (5 bases). Germline lookup yields CDR1 SGHRS and CDR2 YFSETQ. Trimming stripped 4 bases from V and 1 base from J, with 9 bases between. CDR3 length: 15 residues. The CDR3 loop reads CASSPRGSGANVLTF. Incomplete CDR3 DNA: TGCGCCAGCAGCCCAAGAGGGTCTGGGGCCAACGTC.

This clone was recorded at least ten times. The read halts 3 residues ahead of the CDR3 end, with the missing end drawn from the germline J gene. V is TRBV30 and J is TRBJ2-1; the match to TRBD1 covers 8 bases. Germline V CDR1 and CDR2: GTSNPN, SVGIG (reference sequence). This CDR3 has 14 amino acids. V shed 5 bases, J shed 8 bases, and the junction held 11 bases outside the gene matches. CDR3 residues: CAWDRQGKGDEQFF. The CDR3 bases that were read are TGTGCCTGGGATAGACAGGGGAAGGGCGATGAG.

At least ten counts were recorded for this clone. The sequence runs out 3 residues before the end of the CDR3; the remainder is reconstructed from the germline J gene. The chain recombines TRBV6-2 or TRBV6-3 with TRBJ1-4; possibly TRBD1 for D (5 bases). Germline V lookup: CDR1 MNHEY, CDR2 SVGEGT. The V gene lost 5 bases and the J gene lost 5 bases, with 18 bases spanning the gap. This CDR3 comprises 16 residues. The covered CDR3 bases are TGTGCCAGCAGTCCGTTGAGCCAGGGCCTAAATGAAAAA. Translating it yields CASSPLSQGLNEK. The complete CDR3 sequence is CASSPLSQGLNEKLFF.

This clone has at least ten counts. The DNA ends 3 residues before the CDR3 does, and the rest of the CDR3 is filled in from the germline J gene. The rearrangement joins TRBV2 to TRBJ2-7; TRBD1 might be the D (6 bases). This CDR3 has 16 amino acids. Per germline, CDR1 SNHLY and CDR2 FYNNEI. Deletions cut 4 bases from V and 3 bases from J, with 19 bases between. The CDR3 is CASSGVLNRAFYEQYF. The part of the CDR3 DNA that was read is TGTGCCAGCAGTGGAGTCCTTAACAGGGCTTTCTACGAG. Looking up the rest from reference TRBV2 and TRBJ2-7 gives the full variable domain: EPEVTQTPSHQVTQMGQEVILRCVPISNHLYFYWYRQILGQKVEFLVSFYNNEISEKSEIFDDQFSVERPDGSNFTLKIRSTKLEDSAMYFCASSGVLNRAFYEQYFGPGTRLTVT.

This clone was observed many times. The sequenced fragment ends 3 residues before the CDR3 boundary, so the rest is inferred from the germline J gene. The chain links TRBV29-1 to TRBJ1-1, with 7 nucleotides matching TRBD1. The CDR3 has 13 residues. Germline assignment: CDR1 SQVTM and CDR2 ANQGSEA. The sequenced CDR3 bases are TGCCGCGCATCACAGGGGAGACGCACTGAA. Protein: CRASQGRRTE. The whole CDR3 reads CRASQGRRTEAFF.

Ten or more counts support this clone. With the read ending 3 residues before the CDR3 end, the germline J gene is used to fill in that end. The chain combines TRBV20-1 with TRBJ2-5, with 7 bases aligning to TRBD1. Trimming removed 3 bases from V and 0 bases from J; junction bases left unmatched: 10. Germline loops: CDR1 DFQATT, CDR2 SNEGSKA (reference sequence). The CDR3 has 16 amino acids. The chain's CDR3 is CSARRDSGQNQETQYF. CDR3 DNA, as far as it was read: TGCAGTGCTAGGAGAGACTCGGGACAGAACCAAGAGACC.

At least ten counts were recorded for this clone. Read sequence stops 3 residues before the CDR3 end, and the germline J gene provides the missing end. V is TRBV5-1 and J is TRBJ2-5; 7 positions agree with TRBD1. CDR3 length equals 15 residues. Germline V gene sequence: CDR1 SGHRS, CDR2 YFSETQ. The trim removed 4 bases at V and 5 bases at J, leaving 11 bases unmatched. CDR3 sequence: CASSATGTQGETQYF. The DNA read from the CDR3 is TGCGCCAGCAGCGCGACAGGGACACAGGGGGAGACC.

This clone was seen at least ten times. CDR3 DNA (partial): TGTGCCAGCAGTTACTCGTCCAACTACGAG. Encoded protein: CASSYSSNYE. The complete CDR3 protein is CASSYSSNYEQYF. The genes are TRBV6-2 or TRBV6-3 and TRBJ2-7; D not resolved. Read data end 3 residues before the CDR3 end; the end is taken from the germline J gene. Germline CDR1 is MNHEY and CDR2 is SVGEGT. Trimming removed 0 bases from V and 3 bases from J, with 6 bases in between. The CDR3 is 13 residues long.